Given below is one T cell receptor beta chain in context. Some clones are missing from TCRdb's copy, which holds only in-frame ones; the method was immunoSEQ multiplex PCR. The sample has tens of thousands of clones, around 90% seen once. This entry comes from a study of control samples from healthy donors and cancer patients. The CDR3 runs to 13 residues. Germline CDR1 is SGHVS and CDR2 is FNYEAQ. Trimming cost V 11 bases and J 9 bases, with 17 bases left between them. This clonotype was sampled from a woman aged 35 to 49 with head and neck cancer. V gene TRBV7-6 combines with J gene TRBJ1-6; no clear D gene. Material: PBMCs. CDR3: CASSRRECSPLHF. Here the CDR3 DNA reads TGTGCCTCCAGCCGCCGGGAATGTTCACCCCTCCACTTT.